Below are 23 T cell receptor beta chains sequenced from a single sample in a study of blood T cells in healthy people across ages. A sample-barcoded 5' primer and a J-beta primer mix were used in a second PCR of roughly 7 to 11 cycles. From the 5' RACE reads, TCRdb called clonotypes with MiXCR, one entry per CDR3 protein. The sample includes about 1,400,000 distinct CDR3 sequences, roughly 59% of them seen just once. The specimen sequenced was blood. Receptors were obtained from a man between 18 and 35 years old in good health.

The rearrangement links TRBV12-3 or TRBV12-4 to TRBJ1-2, with D unclear. The V end was cut by 2 bases, the J end by 0 bases, with 4 bases between. The CDR3 totals 13 residues. The CDR3 nucleotides read TGTGCCAGCAGTTTACGATCTAACTATGGCTACACCTTC. Its translation: CASSLRSNYGYTF.

This clonotype came up a few times. This chain connects TRBV29-1 to TRBJ2-7; D may match TRBD1 or TRBD2 (5 bases each). The CDR3 contains 14 residues. Germline V gene data show CDR1 as SQVTM and CDR2 as ANQGSEA. Trimming removed 7 bases from V and 0 bases from J, with 16 bases in between. The CDR3 DNA reads TGCAGCGCTTCCTTTTCGGGACCCTCCTACGAGCAGTACTTC. It is translated as CSASFSGPSYEQYF.

This sequence joins TRBV28 and TRBJ2-5; D is ambiguous. From germline, CDR1 is MDHEN and CDR2 SYDVKM. Trimming removed 5 bases from V and 7 bases from J, with 11 bases in between. The CDR3 is 12 residues long. In DNA form, the CDR3 reads TGTGCCAGCAGTATCTTCGGTGGGACCCAGTACTTC. Translation gives CASSIFGGTQYF.

The chain has TRBV3-1 and TRBJ1-2, with D unresolved. The ends were cut back, 1 base at V and 3 bases at J, with 12 bases in the middle. The CDR3 covers 15 residues. CDR1 is LGHDT, CDR2 YNNKEL, per germline (reference sequence). CDR3 region: CASSQGAKGDYGYTF. The CDR3 DNA reads as TGTGCCAGCAGCCAAGGGGCGAAGGGTGACTATGGCTACACCTTC. The full variable domain, completed using reference TRBV3-1 and TRBJ1-2, is DTAVSQTPKYLVTQMGNDKSIKCEQNLGHDTMYWYKQDSKKFLKIMFSYNNKELIINETVPNRFSPKSPDKAHLNLHINSLELGDSAVYFCASSQGAKGDYGYTFGSGTRLTVV.

Here the CDR3 reads CSAGGEVVANEQFF. CDR3 in DNA: TGCAGTGCCGGGGGGGAGGTGGTCGCCAATGAGCAGTTCTTC. This chain uses TRBV20-1 with TRBJ2-1; 8 positions match TRBD2. Germline CDR1 is DFQATT and CDR2 is SNEGSKA (reference sequence). The CDR3 consists of 14 residues. V shed 6 bases, J shed 6 bases, and the junction held 10 bases outside the gene matches.

The chain combines TRBV28 with TRBJ1-1; tentatively, D is TRBD1 (6 bases). Germline V CDR1 and CDR2: MDHEN, SYDVKM. This CDR3 has 16 amino acids. Trimming removed 10 bases at V and 4 bases at J, with 25 bases between. For the CDR3, the DNA is TGTGCCACCGACCCCACCCCTACAGGGATTAGCACTGAAGCTTTCTTT. The encoded protein is CATDPTPTGISTEAFF.

This clonotype was counted only a few times. V usage is TRBV20-1 and J usage is TRBJ2-4; D uncertain. The V gene lost 0 bases and the J gene lost 1 base, with 10 bases spanning the gap. The CDR3 is made up of 15 amino acids. Germline V CDR1 and CDR2: DFQATT, SNEGSKA (reference sequence). This CDR3 is CSARDRASAKNIQYF. In DNA form, the CDR3 reads TGCAGTGCTAGAGATCGGGCTTCGGCCAAAAACATTCAGTACTTC.

The gene calls are TRBV6-5 and TRBJ2-1; 14 positions match TRBD2. The CDR3 extends over 15 amino acids. Germline-derived CDR1 and CDR2 are MNHEY and SVGAGI. The V segment lost 7 bases and the J segment 9 bases; nucleotides outside the gene matches: 8. DNA of the CDR3: TGTGCCAGCACCATTCGACTAGCGGGAGGGGGTGAGCAGTTCTTC. It translates to CASTIRLAGGGEQFF.

A few counts support this clonotype. This chain connects TRBV4-1 to TRBJ2-3; D is unclear. Germline values: CDR1 MGHRA, CDR2 YSYEKL. V lost 1 base and J lost 5, with 10 bases in between. The CDR3 covers 14 residues. For the CDR3, the DNA is TGCGCCAGCAGCCAAGGTCCTGGGGTAGATACGCAGTATTTT. Protein sequence: CASSQGPGVDTQYF.

This clonotype has at least ten counts. The rearrangement uses TRBV16 and TRBJ1-4; D not resolved. The CDR3 sequence is 15 residues long. Germline V CDR1 and CDR2: KGHSY, FQNENV. V was shortened by 0 bases and J by 7 bases, with 12 bases between the two germline ends. CDR3 protein: CASSQSIGESEKLFF. The CDR3 DNA reads TGTGCCAGCAGCCAATCGATTGGGGAGAGTGAAAAACTGTTTTTT.

J is TRBJ1-5 and V is TRBV20-1; unclear D gene. V was cut by 4 bases and J by 4 bases, with 14 bases left in between. CDR3 length equals 14 residues. The germline CDR1 and CDR2 sequences are DFQATT and SNEGSKA (reference sequence). Here the CDR3 reads CSATPQEPNQPQHF. The CDR3 nucleotides are TGCAGTGCTACGCCCCAGGAACCGAATCAGCCCCAGCATTTT.

The rearrangement uses TRBV9 and TRBJ2-4; D possibly matches TRBD1 or TRBD2 (5 bases each). The CDR3 contains 16 residues. With 0 bases removed from V and 13 bases from J, the gap between germline ends came to 23 bases. Germline values: CDR1 SGDLS, CDR2 YYNGEE. CDR3 nucleotides: TGTGCCAGCAGCGTAGCTGGAGAGGGGCGCGCCTGGGAGCAGTACTTC. This encodes CASSVAGEGRAWEQYF.

The chain uses TRBV6-6 and TRBJ2-3; the D is unclear. Trimming took off 4 bases at V and 1 base at J, with 15 bases between the two ends. CDR1 MNHNY and CDR2 SVGAGI come from the germline V gene (reference sequence). The CDR3 contains 16 residues. Here the CDR3 DNA reads TGTGCCAGCAGTTCTCTACCCCGCAGTCGCACAGATACGCAGTATTTT. Its translation: CASSSLPRSRTDTQYF.

This chain joins TRBV20-1 and TRBJ2-3, with TRBD2 identical over 7 bases. The CDR3 runs 15 residues. In germline, CDR1 is DFQATT, CDR2 SNEGSKA (reference sequence). Unmatched junction bases numbered 12, after V lost 4 bases and J lost 5 bases. The CDR3 DNA is TGCAGTGCTACAAACCTAGCGGCCCTCCGAGATACGCAGTATTTT. Translating gives CSATNLAALRDTQYF.

The V and J genes are TRBV7-9 and TRBJ2-5, with 15 bases lining up with TRBD2. V trimming: 5 bases; J trimming: 4 bases; junction bases outside the gene matches: 2. CDR1 SEHNR and CDR2 FQNEAQ come from the germline V gene (reference sequence). The CDR3 is made up of 15 amino acids. CDR3 amino acids: CASSGGLAGGETQYF. CDR3 sequence (DNA): TGTGCCAGCAGCGGGGGACTAGCGGGAGGAGAGACCCAGTACTTC.

The chain combines TRBV18 with TRBJ1-4; TRBD1 might be the D (5 bases). The germline gives CDR1 KGHSH, CDR2 LQKENI. V was cut by 5 bases and J by 8 bases, with 18 bases left in between. CDR3 length equals 15 residues. In DNA, the CDR3 is TGTGCCAGCTCAGGAGACAGCGAGGTTGGAGAAAAACTGTTTTTT. It translates to CASSGDSEVGEKLFF.

This clonotype was found a few times. V is TRBV10-3 and J is TRBJ2-1; D possibly corresponds to TRBD1 (6 bases). Germline V gene data show CDR1 as ENHRY and CDR2 as SYGVKD. Trimming took off 7 bases at V and 8 bases at J, with 12 bases between the two ends. The CDR3 is 12 amino acids. The CDR3 DNA reads as TGTGCCATCACAGAGACAGGAGATGAGCAGTTCTTC. Amino acids: CAITETGDEQFF.

CDR3 sequence (DNA): TGTGCCAGCAGCTACGGCGGGGGGCACTCCTACGAGCAGTACTTC. Protein: CASSYGGGHSYEQYF. J is TRBJ2-7 and V is TRBV7-2; 8 bases line up with TRBD2. The J segment lost 0 bases and the V segment lost 4 bases, leaving 5 bases of the junction unmatched. The V gene's germline CDR1 is SGHTA and CDR2 FQGNSA. This CDR3 region has 15 residues.

This clonotype was observed a few times. The rearrangement joins TRBV13 to TRBJ2-4, with D hard to call. Germline lookup yields CDR1 PRHDT and CDR2 FYEKMQ (reference sequence). The CDR3 runs to 11 residues. V was clipped by 1 base and J by 14 bases, with 9 bases between them. DNA for the CDR3: TGTGCCAGCAGCTTAGATGGGAATGAGTACTTC. It encodes CASSLDGNEYF.

V is TRBV2 and J is TRBJ2-3; 10 nucleotides match TRBD2. Unmatched junction bases numbered 9, after V lost 5 bases and J lost 10 bases. This CDR3 comprises 14 residues. In germline, CDR1 is SNHLY, CDR2 FYNNEI. The CDR3 reads CASSTSGTGKAQYF. For the CDR3, the DNA is TGTGCCAGCAGTACTAGCGGGACGGGTAAGGCGCAGTATTTT.

The chain links TRBV15 to TRBJ2-5; no reliable D call. The J call may be faulty, since TRBJ2-7 better matches the DNA end. CDR1 is LNHNV and CDR2 is YYDKDF in the germline V gene (reference sequence). This CDR3 is built from 14 residues. The CDR3 region has the DNA TGTGCCACCAGCAGAGAATCTAGGACCTACGAGCAGTACTTC. Its protein product is CATSRESRTYEQYF.

On this clonotype itself: A single base separates this from a much larger clone, so it may be a read error. The V call is TRBV20-1, the J call TRBJ2-7; D gene unclear. This CDR3 comprises 12 residues. Trimming shortened V by 1 base and J by 3 bases, and 7 bases separated the two germline ends. Looked up from germline, CDR1 is DFQATT and CDR2 is SNEGSKA (reference sequence). The CDR3 DNA reads as TGCAGTGCTAGAGTCCCGGACTACGAGCAGTACTTC. This gives the protein CSARVPDYEQYF.

This chain joins TRBV11-2 and TRBJ2-7; D unresolved. Germline CDR1 is SGHAT and CDR2 is FQNNGV. The CDR3 consists of 12 residues. The V end was cut by 4 bases, the J end by 5 bases, with 9 bases between. CDR3 sequence reads: CASSWGPHEQYF. For the CDR3, the DNA is TGTGCCAGCAGCTGGGGTCCTCACGAGCAGTACTTC.